This T cell receptor (beta chain) was captured in a study of cytomegalovirus exposure and HLA in healthy donors. Overall study context: An analysis done earlier identified 90 million to 120 million unique TCR beta sequences from approximately 180 million T cells.

Primers: 60 Vbeta forward and 13 Jbeta reverse. Here immunoSEQ multiplex PCR was the method, and the copy in TCRdb shows in-frame clones only, minus some. The profile covers over 95,000 clones, with roughly 72% appearing a single time and about 4% taken by the ten largest. Of note for this clone: Its antigen is undetermined.

Study-wide results and limits: Among CMV-associated TCR beta chains, most appeared HLA-restricted in a later analysis. The study recorded more than 150 TCR beta chains that were cytomegalovirus-associated.

Healthy bone marrow donors made up the donors. This receptor was taken from a woman aged 40-49 years in good health and CMV-seropositive. The sample comprised PBMCs.

The CDR3 loop is CASSQGQSSYNSPLHF. DNA for the CDR3: TGCGCCAGCAGCCAAGGACAGAGCTCCTATAATTCACCCCTCCACTTT. The genes are TRBV4-1 and TRBJ1-6; tentatively, D is TRBD1 (5 bases). The CDR3 sequence is 16 residues long. The ends were cut back, 1 base at V and 0 bases at J, with 7 bases in the middle. Per germline, CDR1 MGHRA and CDR2 YSYEKL.